This T cell receptor beta chain was sequenced during a study of CD8 T cells in ankylosing spondylitis. The study, taken as a whole, reports: In ankylosing spondylitis patients, matched synovial fluid reportedly showed significant enrichment of disease-linked clones. Seemingly characteristic of ankylosing spondylitis blood was a TCR beta motif consisting of about 8 highly homologous variants.

This clonotype was counted only a few times. Its antigen is as yet unknown. The CDR3 length is 18 residues. The ends lost 5 bases at V and 1 base at J; junction bases unmatched: 13. Germline V CDR1 and CDR2: MNHEY, SMNVEV (reference sequence). TCRdb redid the calling of the 5' RACE reads with MiXCR, one entry per CDR3 protein. The table records about 160,000 distinct CDR3 sequences, 9.5% to 10% of them present only once. The chain recombines TRBV27 with TRBJ2-1, with 8 bases aligning to TRBD1. Sequenced sample: blood, either unsorted or a sorted T cell fraction (not recorded which). The source of this sequence is a female donor with ankylosing spondylitis or in good health (not recorded which). The CDR3 region has the DNA TGTGCCAGCAGTACGCGGACAGGGCCTAATCCTTCCTACAATGAGCAGTTCTTC. This encodes CASSTRTGPNPSYNEQFF.